This T cell receptor (beta chain) was sequenced in a study of T cell repertoires in cytomegalovirus infection. V lost 4 bases and J lost 4; bases outside the gene matches: 6. CDR1 KGHDR and CDR2 SFDVKD come from the germline V gene. The CDR3 has 16 amino acids. Each CDR3 protein is one row after TCRdb ran MiXCR on the reads. The sample carries approximately 910,000 distinct CDR3 sequences, approximately 31% recorded once. This clonotype was counted at least ten times. Antigen unknown. This specimen was cultured CD8+ T cells from PBMCs, taken from culture after CMV antigen stimulation. The genes are TRBV24-1 and TRBJ2-1; 10 nucleotides line up with TRBD2. The sequence was obtained from a human donor in good health (CMV status not recorded). Some clones in this sample may be carry-over from other donors' samples. The CDR3 loop reads CATSESSGGVYNEQFF. CDR3 in DNA: TGTGCCACCAGTGAATCTAGCGGGGGTGTTTACAATGAGCAGTTCTTC.